This is a list of T cell receptor beta chains from one sample in a study of OX40 agonist ivuxolimab in advanced cancers. TCRdb's copy holds only in-frame clones and misses some; the assay was immunoSEQ multiplex PCR. The profile shows tens of thousands of clones, approximately 92% of them singletons. Sequenced material: CD4+ or CD8+ T cells sorted from blood, taken in a trial of the OX40 agonist ivuxolimab. The source of these receptors is an adult with an advanced solid tumor such as melanoma, head and neck, liver or kidney cancer. The conserved cysteine and the conserved F or W are not part of the CDR3 here. The order of the fields is V gene, CDR3 length, CDR3 protein.

>TRBV28|9
ASSFSRGAF
>TRBV29-1|10
SVWVNSYEQY
>TRBV5-4|11
ASSAPDGYEQY
>TRBV5-1|14
ASSSTLAGGDYEQY
>TRBV19|13
ASSRGEIVNTEAF
>TRBV9|16
ASSVAAGHTKGQETQY
>TRBV9|13
ASSTQGALGQPQH
>TRBV29-1|12
SAWSTAANEKLF
>TRBV6-5|13
ASSPQAGAYNEQF
>TRBV10-3|13
AISELGADQETQY
>TRBV6-5|13
ASSYGGAGANVLT
>TRBV2|12
ASRRTGVQSPLH
>TRBV7-3|12
ASSITGIGTEAF
>TRBV5-1|13
ASSLDMGVNTEAF
>TRBV11-2|12
ASSQQGSDQPQH
>TRBV6-5|12
ASSYSRRDTEAF
>TRBV27|14
ASSYASRGRNQPQH
>TRBV7-2|13
ASRPRRGGTGELF
>TRBV4-3|16
ASSQDLLVIRENQPQH
>TRBV2|13
ASSGDRVEYQPQH
>TRBV5-1|13
ASSRGTAQNEKLF
>TRBV28|9
ASSPITGQY
>TRBV18|11
ASSLQANTEAF
>TRBV7-7|12
ASSPGTVAGELF
>TRBV7-2|14
ASSLGRTGEENIQY
>TRBV4-3|13
ASSQDPGRRDGYT
>TRBV9|13
ASSASDSSYNEQF
>TRBV11-2|12
ASSLGWARTEAF
>TRBV6-6|12
ASGHNFEGHGYT
>TRBV6-5|13
ASSLQGALGQPQH
>TRBV7-3|11
ASSLNYNTEAF
>TRBV7-9|13
ASSPGVWIDYGYT
>TRBV6-1|12
ASSAASLTDTQY
>TRBV18|14
ASSPARAGRNYGYT
>TRBV5-1|16
ASSTGQISLYSGNTIY
>TRBV11-2|12
ASSLAMYQETQY
>TRBV5-4|15
ASSRGTSGGPAYEQY
>TRBV5-1|14
ASSLAPISSTDTQY
>TRBV5-6|12
ASSLAGDRDEQF
>TRBV11-2|12
ASSLGTSGNTIY
>TRBV9|11
ASSPIQGNTIY
>TRBV6-1|13
ASSEAVGIYTEAF
>TRBV9|13
ASSVVWQNTGELF
>TRBV6-1|12
ASRWEGETGELF
>TRBV15|13
ATRLIGVLNQPQH
>TRBV7-6|12
ASSFGGLGDTQY
>TRBV10-3|14
AISLVRGGDYNEQF
>TRBV7-3|17
ASRPDRGTRIIGANVLT
>TRBV30|9
AWAVLHGYT
>TRBV5-6|13
ASSLVRGRFSPLH
>TRBV27|9
ASSFGTRLF
>TRBV7-8|12
ASSLQDLRTEAF
>TRBV19|12
ASSIGLSTETQY
>TRBV4-1|19
ASSQTSLAGGLSTSTDTQY
>TRBV5-1|12
ASRLTGANTEAF
>TRBV7-8|16
ASSFPIAGGSSYNEQF